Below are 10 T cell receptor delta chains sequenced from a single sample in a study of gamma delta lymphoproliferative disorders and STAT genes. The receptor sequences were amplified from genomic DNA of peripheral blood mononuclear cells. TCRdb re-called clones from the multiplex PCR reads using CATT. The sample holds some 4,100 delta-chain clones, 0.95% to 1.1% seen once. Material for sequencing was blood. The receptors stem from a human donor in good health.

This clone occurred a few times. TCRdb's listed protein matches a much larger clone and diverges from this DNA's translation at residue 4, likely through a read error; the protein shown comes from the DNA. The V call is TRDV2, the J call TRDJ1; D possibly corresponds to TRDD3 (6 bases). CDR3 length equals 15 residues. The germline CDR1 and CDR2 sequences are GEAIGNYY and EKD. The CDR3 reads CACGTVGGNTDKLIF. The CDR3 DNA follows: TGTGCCTGTGGCACCGTTGGGGGCAACACCGATAAACTCATCTTT.

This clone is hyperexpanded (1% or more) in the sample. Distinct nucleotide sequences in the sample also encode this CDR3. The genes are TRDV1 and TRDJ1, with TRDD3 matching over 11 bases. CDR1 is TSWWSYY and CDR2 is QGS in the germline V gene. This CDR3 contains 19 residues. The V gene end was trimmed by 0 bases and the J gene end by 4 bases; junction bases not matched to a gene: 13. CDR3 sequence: CALGELSYPGGYFGDKLIF. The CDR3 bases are TGTGCTCTTGGGGAACTGTCCTACCCTGGGGGATACTTTGGCGATAAACTCATCTTT.

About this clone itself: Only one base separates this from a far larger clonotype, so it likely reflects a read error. This CDR3 is CALGELVPTTGFTGGYPLHRDKLTF. As DNA, the CDR3 is TGTGCTCTTGGGGAACTAGTTCCTACGACTGGCTTTACTGGGGGATATCCCTTACACCGTGATAAACTCACCTTT. The chain couples TRDV1 to TRDJ1; 11 bases align to TRDD3. The CDR3 contains 25 residues. The V gene's germline CDR1 is TSWWSYY and CDR2 QGS.

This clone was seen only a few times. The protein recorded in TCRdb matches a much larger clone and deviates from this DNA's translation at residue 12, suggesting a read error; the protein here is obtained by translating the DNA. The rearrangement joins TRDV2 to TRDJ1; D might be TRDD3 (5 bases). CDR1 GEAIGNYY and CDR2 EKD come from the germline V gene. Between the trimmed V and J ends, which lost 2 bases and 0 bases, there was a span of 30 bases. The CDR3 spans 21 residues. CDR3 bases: TGTGCCTGTGACATGCGGCTTGAGGGGCTACTGGAGGGCCTGTACACCGATAAACTCATCTTT. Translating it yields CACDMRLEGLLEGLYTDKLIF.

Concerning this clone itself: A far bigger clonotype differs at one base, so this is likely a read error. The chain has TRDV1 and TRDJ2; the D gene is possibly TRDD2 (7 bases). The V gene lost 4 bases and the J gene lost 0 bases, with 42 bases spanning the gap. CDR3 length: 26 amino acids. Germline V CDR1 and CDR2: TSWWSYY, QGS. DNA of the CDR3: TGTGCTCTTGGGGGAATCGGTCTTTCCTACTTTCGGGGTTGGGGGCGATCTACACCTTTGACAGCACAACTCTTCTTT. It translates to CALGGIGLSYFRGWGRSTPLTAQLFF.

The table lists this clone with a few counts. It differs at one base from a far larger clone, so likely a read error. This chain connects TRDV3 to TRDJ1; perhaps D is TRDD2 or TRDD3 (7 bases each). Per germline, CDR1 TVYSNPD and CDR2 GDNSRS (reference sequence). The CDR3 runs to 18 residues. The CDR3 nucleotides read TGTGCTTCCTACGTATGGGGGACGGTGGGATGGTCCACCGGTAAACTCATCTTT. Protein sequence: CASYVWGTVGWSTGKLIF.

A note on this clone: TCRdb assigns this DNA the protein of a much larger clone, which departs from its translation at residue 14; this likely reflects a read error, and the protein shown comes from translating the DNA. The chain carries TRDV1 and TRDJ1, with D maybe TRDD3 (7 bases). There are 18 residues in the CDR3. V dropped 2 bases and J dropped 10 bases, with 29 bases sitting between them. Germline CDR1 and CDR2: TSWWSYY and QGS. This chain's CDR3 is CALGEGLAFPYTGEGLIF. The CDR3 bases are TGTGCTCTTGGGGAAGGCCTGGCCTTCCCGTATACTGGGGAAGGACTCATCTTT.

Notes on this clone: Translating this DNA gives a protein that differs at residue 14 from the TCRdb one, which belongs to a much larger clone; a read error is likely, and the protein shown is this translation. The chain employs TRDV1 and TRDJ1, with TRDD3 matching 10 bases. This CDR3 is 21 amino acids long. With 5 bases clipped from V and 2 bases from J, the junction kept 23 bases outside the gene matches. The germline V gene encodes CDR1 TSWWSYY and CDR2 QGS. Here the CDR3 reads CALGKGSVVHTGGLITDKLIF. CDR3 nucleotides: TGTGCTCTTGGGAAGGGTTCCGTCGTCCATACTGGGGGATTGATTACCGATAAACTCATCTTT.

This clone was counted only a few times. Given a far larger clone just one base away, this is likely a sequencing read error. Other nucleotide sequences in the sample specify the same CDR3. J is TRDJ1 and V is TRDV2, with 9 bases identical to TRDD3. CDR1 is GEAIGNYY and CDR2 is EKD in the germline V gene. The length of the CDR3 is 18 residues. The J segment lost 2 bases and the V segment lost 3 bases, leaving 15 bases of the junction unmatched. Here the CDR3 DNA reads TGTGCCTGTGACGCCATCACTGGGGGACCCCTGTCTACCGATAAACTCATCTTT. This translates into CACDAITGGPLSTDKLIF.

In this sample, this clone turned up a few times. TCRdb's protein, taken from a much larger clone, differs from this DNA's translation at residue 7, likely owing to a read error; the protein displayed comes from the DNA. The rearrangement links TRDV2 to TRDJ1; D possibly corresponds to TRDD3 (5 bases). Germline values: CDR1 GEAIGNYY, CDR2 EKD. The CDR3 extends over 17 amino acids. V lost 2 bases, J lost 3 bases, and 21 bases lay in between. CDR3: CACDIIEGFVRADKLIF. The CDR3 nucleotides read TGTGCCTGTGACATAATTGAGGGATTCGTGAGGGCCGATAAACTCATCTTT.